This entry is about one T cell receptor beta chain. This CDR3 is built from 15 residues. The germline gives CDR1 ENHRY, CDR2 SYGVKD. After removal of 6 bases from V and 1 base from J, the junction contained 5 bases not matched to a gene. Per the original data handling: Filtering differed since immunoSEQ provided only junctions, with no quality scores. Profiled with immunoSEQ multiplex PCR; TCRdb holds only in-frame clones, not every one. From that table come the V and J calls and clone size; the DNA was used to work out D and trimming. The table includes approximately 530,000 clones, about 96% detected once. These data belong to a study of shared clonotypes between healthy human individuals. About the study: The composition of the donors was a couple of women and three men aged 18 to 49.

Adult donors, all healthy and HIV-negative, had no recent acute infections or vaccinations. In the CD4+ fraction, cells were divided into CD45RA+ naive and CD45RA-negative memory subsets. Sequencing was carried out using naive CD4+ T cells sorted from blood. The subset denotes: CD45RA+ positively selected. The V gene is TRBV10-3, the J gene TRBJ1-5, with 8 bases lining up with TRBD1. The sequence was collected from a woman aged 25 to 39 in good health. Here the CDR3 reads CAISQDRDSNQPQHF. The CDR3 nucleotides are TGTGCCATCAGCCAGGACAGGGACAGCAATCAGCCCCAGCATTTT.